Listed below are T cell receptor beta chains from one sample, sequenced in a study of shared clonotypes between healthy human individuals. TCRdb's copy holds only in-frame clones and misses some; the assay was immunoSEQ multiplex PCR. The sample lists 2 million to 3 million clones; 93% were seen once. The source material was naive CD4+ T cells from PBMCs. All receptors come from a man between 18 and 35 years old in good health. Some clones in this sample may be carry-over from other donors' samples. Each CDR3 is given without its conserved first and last residue.

V: TRBV27; J: TRBJ2-4; length: 12; CDR3: ASGGTGTGNIQY
V: TRBV6-5; J: TRBJ1-1; length: 12; CDR3: ASSYRGGPPEAF
V: TRBV28; J: TRBJ2-7; length: 15; CDR3: ASSLSTPSGRPYEQY
V: TRBV6-1; J: TRBJ2-5; length: 13; CDR3: ASSEAGTGLETQY
V: TRBV28; J: TRBJ2-2; length: 13; CDR3: ASSRLALNTGELF
V: TRBV7-8; J: TRBJ2-7; length: 13; CDR3: ASSPRLAGGHEQY
V: TRBV11-1; J: TRBJ2-1; length: 11; CDR3: ASSSDRGDEQF
V: TRBV30; J: TRBJ1-4; length: 13; CDR3: AWNPGAGTNEKLF
V: TRBV7-9; J: TRBJ2-5; length: 13; CDR3: ASSLWSGWGETQY
V: TRBV9; J: TRBJ2-7; length: 14; CDR3: ASRVAPLGSSYEQY
V: TRBV11-2; J: TRBJ1-2; length: 12; CDR3: ASSLLSLVYGYT
V: TRBV19; J: TRBJ2-5; length: 15; CDR3: ASSSPRSAGRLETQY
V: TRBV5-1; J: TRBJ1-2; length: 11; CDR3: ASSFGTNYGYT
V: TRBV7-9; J: TRBJ1-5; length: 14; CDR3: ASSFGQGGTHQPQH